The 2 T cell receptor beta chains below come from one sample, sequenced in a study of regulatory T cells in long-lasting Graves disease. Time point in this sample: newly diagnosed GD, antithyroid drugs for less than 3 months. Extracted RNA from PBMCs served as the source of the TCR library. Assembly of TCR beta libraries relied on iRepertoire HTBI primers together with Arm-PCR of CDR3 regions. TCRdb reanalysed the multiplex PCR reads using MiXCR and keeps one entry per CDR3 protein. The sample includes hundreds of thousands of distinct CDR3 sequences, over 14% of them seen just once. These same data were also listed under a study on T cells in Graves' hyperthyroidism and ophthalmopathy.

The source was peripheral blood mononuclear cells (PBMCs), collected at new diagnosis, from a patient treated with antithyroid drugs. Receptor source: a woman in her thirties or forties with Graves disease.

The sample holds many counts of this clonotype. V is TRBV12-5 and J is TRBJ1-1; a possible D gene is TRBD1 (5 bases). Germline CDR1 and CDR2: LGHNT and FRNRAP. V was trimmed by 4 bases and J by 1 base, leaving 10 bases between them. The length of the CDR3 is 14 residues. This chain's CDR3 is CASGSGLPNTEAFF. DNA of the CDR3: TGTGCTAGTGGTTCGGGACTGCCGAACACTGAAGCTTTCTTT. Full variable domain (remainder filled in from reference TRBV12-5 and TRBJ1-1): DARVTQTPRHKVTEMGQEVTMRCQPILGHNTVFWYRQTMMQGLELLAYFRNRAPLDDSGMPKDRFSAEMPDATLATLKIQPSEPRDSAVYFCASGSGLPNTEAFFGQGTRLTVV.

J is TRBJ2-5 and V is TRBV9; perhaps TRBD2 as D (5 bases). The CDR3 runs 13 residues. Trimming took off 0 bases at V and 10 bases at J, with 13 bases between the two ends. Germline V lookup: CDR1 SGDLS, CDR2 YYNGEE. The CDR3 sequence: CASSVEGVGHQYF. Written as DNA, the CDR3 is TGTGCCAGCAGCGTAGAGGGAGTAGGCCACCAGTACTTC.